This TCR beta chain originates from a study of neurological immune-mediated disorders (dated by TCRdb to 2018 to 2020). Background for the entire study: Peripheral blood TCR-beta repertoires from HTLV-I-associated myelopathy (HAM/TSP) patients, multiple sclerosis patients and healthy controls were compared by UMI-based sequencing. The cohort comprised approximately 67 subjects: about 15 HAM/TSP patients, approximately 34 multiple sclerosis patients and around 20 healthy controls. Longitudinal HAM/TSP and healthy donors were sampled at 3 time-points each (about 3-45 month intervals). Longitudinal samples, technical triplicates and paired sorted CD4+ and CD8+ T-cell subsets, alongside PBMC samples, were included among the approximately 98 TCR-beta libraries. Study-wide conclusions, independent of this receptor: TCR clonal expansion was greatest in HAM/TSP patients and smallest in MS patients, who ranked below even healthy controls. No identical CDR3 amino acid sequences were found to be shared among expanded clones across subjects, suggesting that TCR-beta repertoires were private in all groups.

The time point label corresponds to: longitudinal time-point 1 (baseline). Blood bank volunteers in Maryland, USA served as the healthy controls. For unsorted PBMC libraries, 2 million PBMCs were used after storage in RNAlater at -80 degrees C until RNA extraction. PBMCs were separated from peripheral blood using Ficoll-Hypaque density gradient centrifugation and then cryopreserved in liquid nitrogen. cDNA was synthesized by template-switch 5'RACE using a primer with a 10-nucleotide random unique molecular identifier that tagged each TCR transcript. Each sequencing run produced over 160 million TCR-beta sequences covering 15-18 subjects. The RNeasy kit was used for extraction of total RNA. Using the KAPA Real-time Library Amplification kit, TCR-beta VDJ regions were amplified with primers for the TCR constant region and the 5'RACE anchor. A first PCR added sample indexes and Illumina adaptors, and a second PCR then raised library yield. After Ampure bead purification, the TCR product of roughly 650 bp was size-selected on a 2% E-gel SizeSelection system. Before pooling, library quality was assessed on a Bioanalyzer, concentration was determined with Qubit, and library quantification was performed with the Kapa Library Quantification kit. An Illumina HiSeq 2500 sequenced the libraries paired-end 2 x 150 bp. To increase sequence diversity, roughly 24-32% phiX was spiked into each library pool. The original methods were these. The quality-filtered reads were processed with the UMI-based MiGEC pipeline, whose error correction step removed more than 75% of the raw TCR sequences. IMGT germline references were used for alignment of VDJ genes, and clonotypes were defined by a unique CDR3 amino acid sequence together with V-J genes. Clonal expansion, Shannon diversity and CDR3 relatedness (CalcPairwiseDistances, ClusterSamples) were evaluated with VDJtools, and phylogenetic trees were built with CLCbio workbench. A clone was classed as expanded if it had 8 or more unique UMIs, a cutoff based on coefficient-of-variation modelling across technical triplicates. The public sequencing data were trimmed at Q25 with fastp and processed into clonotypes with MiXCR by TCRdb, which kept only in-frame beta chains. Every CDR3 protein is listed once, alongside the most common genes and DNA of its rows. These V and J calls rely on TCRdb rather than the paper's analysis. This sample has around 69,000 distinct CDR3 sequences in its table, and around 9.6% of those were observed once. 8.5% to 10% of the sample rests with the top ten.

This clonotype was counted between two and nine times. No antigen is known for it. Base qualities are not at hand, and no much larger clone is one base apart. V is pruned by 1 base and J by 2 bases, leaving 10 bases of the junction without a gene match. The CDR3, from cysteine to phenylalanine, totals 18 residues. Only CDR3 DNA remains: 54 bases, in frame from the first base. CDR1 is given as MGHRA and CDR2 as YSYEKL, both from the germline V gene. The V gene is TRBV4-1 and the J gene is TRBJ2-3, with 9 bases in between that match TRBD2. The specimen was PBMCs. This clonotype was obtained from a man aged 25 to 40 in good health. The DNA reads TGCGCCAGCAGCCAAGCTTGGTGGGCTAGCGGGACCACAGATACGCAGTATTTT. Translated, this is CASSQAWWASGTTDTQYF.